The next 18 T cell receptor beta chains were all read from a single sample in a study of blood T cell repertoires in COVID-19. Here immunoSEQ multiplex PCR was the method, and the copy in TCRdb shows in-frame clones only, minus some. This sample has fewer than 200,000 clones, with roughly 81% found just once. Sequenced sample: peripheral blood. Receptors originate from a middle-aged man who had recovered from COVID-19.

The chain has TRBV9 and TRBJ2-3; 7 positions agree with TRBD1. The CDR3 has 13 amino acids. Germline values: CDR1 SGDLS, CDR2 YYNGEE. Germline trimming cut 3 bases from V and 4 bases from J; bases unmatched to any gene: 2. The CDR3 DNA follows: TGTGCCAGCAGCGCCACAGGGGCAGATACGCAGTATTTT. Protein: CASSATGADTQYF.

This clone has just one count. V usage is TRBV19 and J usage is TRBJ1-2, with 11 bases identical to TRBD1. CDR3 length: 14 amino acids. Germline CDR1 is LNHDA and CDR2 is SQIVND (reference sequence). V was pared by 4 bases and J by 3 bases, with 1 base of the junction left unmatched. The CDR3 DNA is TGTGCCAGTAGTAGGGACAGGGGGTACTATGGCTACACCTTC. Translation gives CASSRDRGYYGYTF. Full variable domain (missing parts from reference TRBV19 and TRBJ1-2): DGGITQSPKYLFRKEGQNVTLSCEQNLNHDAMYWYRQDPGQGLRLIYYSQIVNDFQKGDIAEGYSVSREKKESFPLTVTSAQKNPTAFYLCASSRDRGYYGYTFGSGTRLTVV.

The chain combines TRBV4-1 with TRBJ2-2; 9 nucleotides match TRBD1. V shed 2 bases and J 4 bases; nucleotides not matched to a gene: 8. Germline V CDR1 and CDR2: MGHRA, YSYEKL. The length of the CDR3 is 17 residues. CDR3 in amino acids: CASSQSSGTGFTGELFF. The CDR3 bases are TGCGCCAGCAGCCAATCCTCCGGGACAGGGTTCACCGGGGAGCTGTTTTTT.

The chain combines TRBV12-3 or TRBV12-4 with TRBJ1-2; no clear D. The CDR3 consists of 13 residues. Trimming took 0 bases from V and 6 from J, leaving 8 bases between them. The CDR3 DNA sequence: TGTGCCAGCAGTTTAGCGATGGCGGATGGCTACACCTTC. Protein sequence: CASSLAMADGYTF.

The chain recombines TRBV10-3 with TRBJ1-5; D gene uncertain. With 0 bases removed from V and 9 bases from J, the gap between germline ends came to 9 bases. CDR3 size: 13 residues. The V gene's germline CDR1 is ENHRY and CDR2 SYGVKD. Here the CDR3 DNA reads TGTGCCATCAGTGAGTCGGGAGGGTGGCCCCAGCATTTT. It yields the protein CAISESGGWPQHF.

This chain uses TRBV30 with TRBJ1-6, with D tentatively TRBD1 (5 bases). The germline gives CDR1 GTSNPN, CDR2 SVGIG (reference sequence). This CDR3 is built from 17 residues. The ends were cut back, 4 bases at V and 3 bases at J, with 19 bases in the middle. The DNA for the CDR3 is TGTGCCTGGAAAAACCGGATCCAGGGAAACTATAATTCACCCCTCCACTTT. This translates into CAWKNRIQGNYNSPLHF.

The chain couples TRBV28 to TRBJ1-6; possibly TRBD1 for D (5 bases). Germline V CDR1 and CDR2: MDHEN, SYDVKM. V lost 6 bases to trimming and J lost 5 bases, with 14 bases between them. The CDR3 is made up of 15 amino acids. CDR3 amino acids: CASSGGTEHNSPLHF. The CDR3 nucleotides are TGTGCCAGCAGCGGGGGGACGGAACATAATTCACCCCTCCACTTT.

CDR3 protein: CASSLGGGRNQPQHF. In nucleotides, the CDR3 is TGTGCCAGCAGCTTGGGCGGAGGCCGCAATCAGCCCCAGCATTTT. The V and J genes are TRBV5-6 and TRBJ1-5; D not certain. Per the germline V gene, CDR1 is SGHDT and CDR2 is YYEEEE. V shed 0 bases and J shed 2 bases, with 9 bases lying between them. CDR3 length: 15 residues.

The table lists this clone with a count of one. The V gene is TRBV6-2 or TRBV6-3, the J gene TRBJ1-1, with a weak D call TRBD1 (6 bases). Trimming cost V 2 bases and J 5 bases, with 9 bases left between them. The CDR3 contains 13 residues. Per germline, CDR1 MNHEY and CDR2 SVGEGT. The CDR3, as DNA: TGTGCCAGCAGTTACACACAGGGTACTGAAGCTTTCTTT. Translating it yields CASSYTQGTEAFF.

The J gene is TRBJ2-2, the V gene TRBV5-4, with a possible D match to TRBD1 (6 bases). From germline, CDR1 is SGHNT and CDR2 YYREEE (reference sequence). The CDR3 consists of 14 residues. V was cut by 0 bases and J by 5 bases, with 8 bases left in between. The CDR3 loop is CASSLEDRTGELFF. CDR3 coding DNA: TGTGCCAGCAGCTTGGAGGACAGAACCGGGGAGCTGTTTTTT.

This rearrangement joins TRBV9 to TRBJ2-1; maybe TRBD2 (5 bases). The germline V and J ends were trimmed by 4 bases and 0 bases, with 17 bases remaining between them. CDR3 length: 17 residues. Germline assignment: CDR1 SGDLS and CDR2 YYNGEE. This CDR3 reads CASSPRNSESSYNEQFF. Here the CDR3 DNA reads TGTGCCAGCAGCCCCCGGAATAGCGAAAGCTCCTACAATGAGCAGTTCTTC.

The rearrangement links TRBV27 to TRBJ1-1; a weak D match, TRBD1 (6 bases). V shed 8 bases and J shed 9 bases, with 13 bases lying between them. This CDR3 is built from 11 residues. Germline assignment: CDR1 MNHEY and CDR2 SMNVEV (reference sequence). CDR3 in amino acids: CASRIGGKAFF. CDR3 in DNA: TGTGCCAGCCGAATTGGGGGCAAAGCTTTCTTT.

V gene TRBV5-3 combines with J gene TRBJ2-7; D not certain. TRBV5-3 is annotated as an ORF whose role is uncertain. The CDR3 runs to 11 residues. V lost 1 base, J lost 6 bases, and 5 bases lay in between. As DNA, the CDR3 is TGTGCCAGAAGCTTGCCCAGCGAGCAGTACTTC. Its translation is CARSLPSEQYF.

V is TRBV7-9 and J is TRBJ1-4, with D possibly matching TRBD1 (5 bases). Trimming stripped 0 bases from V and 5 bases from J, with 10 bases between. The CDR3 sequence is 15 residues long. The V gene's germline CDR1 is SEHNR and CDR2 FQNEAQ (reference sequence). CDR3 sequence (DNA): TGTGCCAGCAGCTTAGCGTCAGGGTTGAATGAAAAACTGTTTTTT. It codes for CASSLASGLNEKLFF.

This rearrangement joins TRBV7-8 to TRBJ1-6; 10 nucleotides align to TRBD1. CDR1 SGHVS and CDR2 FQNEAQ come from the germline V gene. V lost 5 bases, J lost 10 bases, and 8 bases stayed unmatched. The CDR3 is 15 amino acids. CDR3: CASSLRDRGGSPLHF. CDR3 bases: TGTGCCAGCAGCCTTCGGGACAGGGGAGGGTCACCCCTCCACTTT. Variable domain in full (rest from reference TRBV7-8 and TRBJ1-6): GAGVSQSPRYKVAKRGQDVALRCDPISGHVSLFWYQQALGQGPEFLTYFQNEAQLDKSGLPSDRFFAERPEGSVSTLKIQRTQQEDSAVYLCASSLRDRGGSPLHFGNGTRLTVT.

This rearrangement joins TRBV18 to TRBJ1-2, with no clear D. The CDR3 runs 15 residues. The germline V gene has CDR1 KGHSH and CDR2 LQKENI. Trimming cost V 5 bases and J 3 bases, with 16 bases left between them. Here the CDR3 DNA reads TGTGCCAGCTCAGAGGACCATGGAGGGCACTATGGCTACACCTTC. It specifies CASSEDHGGHYGYTF.

The DNA of the CDR3 is TGTGCCAGCAGTTACTCGATGACAGATTGGTCTCAAGAGACCCAGTACTTC. Translated: CASSYSMTDWSQETQYF. The chain links TRBV6-2 or TRBV6-3 to TRBJ2-5; possibly TRBD1 for D (5 bases). Germline V gene lookup returns CDR1 MNHEY and CDR2 SVGEGT. The CDR3 is made up of 17 amino acids. V gave up 0 bases and J gave up 2 bases, with 16 bases separating them.

CDR3 DNA sequence: TGTGCCAGCAGCTTAGACGCCACCGGGGATACGCAGTATTTT. This codes for CASSLDATGDTQYF. This chain links TRBV11-1 with TRBJ2-3; D gene uncertain. From germline, CDR1 is SGHAT and CDR2 FQDESV (reference sequence). The V end lost 1 base, the J end lost 6 bases, and 11 bases lay between the germline ends. This CDR3 region has 14 residues.